A selection of T cell receptor beta chains follows, all from one sample in a study of blood T cell repertoires in COVID-19. The method was immunoSEQ multiplex PCR; TCRdb's version includes in-frame clones alone and lacks a portion of them. The sample consists of some 140,000 clones, roughly 84% of them appearing once. What was sequenced was peripheral blood. Source of these receptors: a woman in her sixties with COVID-19, enrolled during active disease. Both conserved end residues are part of each CDR3. D genes are given only for firm matches. Clone size is given for some rows only: seen once, a few or many times, or a class if the clone is expanded.

cdr3_aa,cdr3_nt,clone_size,d_call,j_call,v_call,cdr3_length
CATGGLNSPLHF,TGTGCCACTGGTGGACTTAATTCACCCCTCCACTTT,NA,NA,TRBJ1-6,TRBV14,12
CASSVESGTNYGYTF,TGTGCCAGCAGCGTAGAGTCAGGGACTAACTATGGCTACACCTTC,NA,NA,TRBJ1-2,TRBV9,15
CASSLGQGVYGYTF,TGCGCCAGCAGCTTGGGACAGGGAGTTTATGGCTACACCTTC,NA,TRBD1,TRBJ1-2,TRBV5-1,14
CASSLLGRTMEEQYF,TGCGCCAGCAGCTTGTTGGGGCGCACAATGGAAGAGCAGTACTTC,NA,NA,TRBJ2-7,TRBV5-1,15
CASSLVARNTGELFF,TGTGCCAGCAGCTTAGTAGCGAGGAACACCGGGGAGCTGTTTTTT,NA,NA,TRBJ2-2,TRBV7-4,15
CASSHGGTQYF,TGTGCCAGCAGCCATGGAGGGACGCAGTATTTT,NA,NA,TRBJ2-3,TRBV14,11
CASGRAYAGYTF,TGTGCCAGCGGGAGGGCATACGCTGGCTACACCTTC,NA,NA,TRBJ1-2,TRBV2,12
CAAQGRSYGYTF,TGTGCCGCCCAGGGCAGGAGCTATGGCTACACCTTC,NA,NA,TRBJ1-2,TRBV6-5,12
CASRSTGVETQYF,TGTGCCAGCAGATCGACAGGGGTAGAGACCCAGTACTTC,few,TRBD1,TRBJ2-5,TRBV6-5,13
CASSYSREGYTEAFF,TGTGCCAGCAGTTACTCCAGGGAGGGGTACACTGAAGCTTTCTTT,NA,NA,TRBJ1-1,TRBV6-5,15
CASSQDVGAGIYDTQYF,TGTGCCAGCAGTCAAGACGTGGGGGCCGGGATCTACGATACGCAGTATTTT,NA,NA,TRBJ2-3,TRBV3-1/TRBV3-2,17
CASSPWTGGDNNEQFF,TGTGCCAGCAGCCCATGGACAGGGGGCGATAACAATGAGCAGTTCTTC,NA,TRBD1,TRBJ2-1,TRBV11-1,16
CASSESGAREVKQFF,TGTGCCAGCAGTGAATCGGGGGCCCGGGAGGTGAAGCAGTTCTTC,NA,NA,TRBJ2-1,TRBV25-1,15
CASSSTGKTNTGELFF,TGTGCCAGCAGCTCTACAGGGAAAACGAACACCGGGGAGCTGTTTTTT,NA,NA,TRBJ2-2,TRBV7-3,16
CASSPIVSGRVNEQFF,TGTGCCAGCAGTCCCATCGTAAGCGGGAGGGTCAATGAGCAGTTCTTC,NA,TRBD2,TRBJ2-1,TRBV11-2,16
CASSYVGGDYGYTF,TGTGCCAGCAGTTACGTTGGCGGGGACTATGGCTACACCTTC,once,NA,TRBJ1-2,TRBV6-5,14
CASSQETTGMRGKNTEAFF,TGCGCCAGCAGCCAAGAAACCACAGGGATGAGGGGAAAGAACACTGAAGCTTTCTTT,once,NA,TRBJ1-1,TRBV4-1,19
CASSRQVDQPQHF,TGTGCCAGTAGCCGACAGGTGGATCAGCCCCAGCATTTT,few,NA,TRBJ1-5,TRBV19,13
CASNPGFDGYTF,TGTGCCAGTAATCCAGGGTTCGATGGCTACACCTTC,NA,NA,TRBJ1-2,TRBV19,12
CASSFFRDSYTEAFF,TGTGCCAGCAGTTTCTTCCGGGACAGCTACACTGAAGCTTTCTTT,NA,TRBD1,TRBJ1-1,TRBV27,15